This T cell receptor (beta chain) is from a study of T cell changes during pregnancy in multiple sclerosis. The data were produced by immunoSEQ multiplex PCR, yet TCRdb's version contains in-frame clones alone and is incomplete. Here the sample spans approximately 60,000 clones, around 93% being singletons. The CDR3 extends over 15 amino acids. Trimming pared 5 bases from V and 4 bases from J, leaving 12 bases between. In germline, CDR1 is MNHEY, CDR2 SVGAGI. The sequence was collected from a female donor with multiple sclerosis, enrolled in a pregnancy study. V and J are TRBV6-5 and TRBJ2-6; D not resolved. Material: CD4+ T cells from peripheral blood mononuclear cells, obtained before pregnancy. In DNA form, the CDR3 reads TGTGCCAGCAGTCTTGTAATGAGCGGGGCCAACGTCCTGACTTTC. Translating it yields CASSLVMSGANVLTF.